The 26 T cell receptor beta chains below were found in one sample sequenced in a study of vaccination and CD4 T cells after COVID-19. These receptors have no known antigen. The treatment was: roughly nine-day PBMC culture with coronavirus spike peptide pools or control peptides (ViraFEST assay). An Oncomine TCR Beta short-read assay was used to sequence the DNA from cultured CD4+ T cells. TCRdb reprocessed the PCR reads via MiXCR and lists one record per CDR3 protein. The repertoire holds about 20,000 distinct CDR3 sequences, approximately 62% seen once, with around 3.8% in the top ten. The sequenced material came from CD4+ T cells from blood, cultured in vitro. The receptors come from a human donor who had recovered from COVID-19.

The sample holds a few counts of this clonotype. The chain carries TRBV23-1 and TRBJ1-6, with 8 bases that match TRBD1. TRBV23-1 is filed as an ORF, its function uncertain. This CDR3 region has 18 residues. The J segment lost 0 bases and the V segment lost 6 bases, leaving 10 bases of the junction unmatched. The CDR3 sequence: CASSRTGTGSSYNSPLHF. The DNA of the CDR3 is TGCGCCAGCAGCCGAACGGGGACAGGCAGCTCCTATAATTCACCCCTCCACTTT.

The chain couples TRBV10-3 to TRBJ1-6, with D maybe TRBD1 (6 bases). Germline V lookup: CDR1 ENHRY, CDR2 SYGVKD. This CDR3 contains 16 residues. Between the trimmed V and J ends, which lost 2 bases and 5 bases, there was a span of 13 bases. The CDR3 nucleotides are TGTGCCATCAGTGAGGCACAGGGATACAATAATTCACCCCTCCACTTT. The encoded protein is CAISEAQGYNNSPLHF.

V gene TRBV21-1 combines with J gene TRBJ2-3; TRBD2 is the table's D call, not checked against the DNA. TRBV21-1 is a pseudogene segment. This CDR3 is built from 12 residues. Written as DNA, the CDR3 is TGTGCCAGCAGCATCGGGGAGGGCACGCAGTATTTT. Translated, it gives CASSIGEGTQYF.

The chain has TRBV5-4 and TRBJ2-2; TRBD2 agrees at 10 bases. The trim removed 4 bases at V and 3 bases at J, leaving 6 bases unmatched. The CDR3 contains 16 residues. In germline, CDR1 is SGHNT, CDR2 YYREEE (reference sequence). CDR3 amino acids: CASSPSGRAHTGELFF. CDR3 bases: TGTGCCAGCAGCCCGAGCGGGAGGGCACACACCGGGGAGCTGTTTTTT.

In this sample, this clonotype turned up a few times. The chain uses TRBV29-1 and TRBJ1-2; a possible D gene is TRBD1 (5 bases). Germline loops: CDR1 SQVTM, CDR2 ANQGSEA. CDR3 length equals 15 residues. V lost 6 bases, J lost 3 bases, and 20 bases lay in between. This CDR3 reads CSVGRGSGQDYGYTF. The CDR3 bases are TGCAGCGTGGGCCGGGGATCAGGGCAGGACTATGGCTACACCTTC.

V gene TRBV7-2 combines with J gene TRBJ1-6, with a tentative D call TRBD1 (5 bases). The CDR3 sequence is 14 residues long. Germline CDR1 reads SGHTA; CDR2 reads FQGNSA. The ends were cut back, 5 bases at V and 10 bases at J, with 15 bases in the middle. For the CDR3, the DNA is TGTGCCAGCAGCCCAGGGACTGTGGCATCACCCCTCCACTTT. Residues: CASSPGTVASPLHF.

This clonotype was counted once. DNA for the CDR3: TGCAGCGCCGGGACAGGGGGCAACGAGCAGTACTTC. Protein: CSAGTGGNEQYF. The rearrangement joins TRBV29-1 to TRBJ2-7, with 12 bases matching TRBD1. CDR1 is SQVTM and CDR2 is ANQGSEA in the germline V gene. CDR3 size: 12 residues. Losses at the gene ends were 7 bases for V and 5 bases for J; bases not matched to a gene: 3.

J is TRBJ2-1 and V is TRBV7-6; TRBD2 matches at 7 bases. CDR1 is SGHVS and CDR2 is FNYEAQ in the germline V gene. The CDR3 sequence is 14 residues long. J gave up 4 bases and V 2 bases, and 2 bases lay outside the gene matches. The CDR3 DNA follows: TGTGCCAGCAGCTTATCGGGGGGTTACAATGAGCAGTTCTTC. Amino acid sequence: CASSLSGGYNEQFF.

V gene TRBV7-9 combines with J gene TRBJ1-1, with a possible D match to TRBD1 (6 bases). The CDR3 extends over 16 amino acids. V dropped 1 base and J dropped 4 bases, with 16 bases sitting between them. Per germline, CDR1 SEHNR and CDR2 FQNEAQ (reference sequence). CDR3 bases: TGTGCCAGCAGCTTAGATGGGAGAATAGGGGGCACTGAAGCTTTCTTT. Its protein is CASSLDGRIGGTEAFF.

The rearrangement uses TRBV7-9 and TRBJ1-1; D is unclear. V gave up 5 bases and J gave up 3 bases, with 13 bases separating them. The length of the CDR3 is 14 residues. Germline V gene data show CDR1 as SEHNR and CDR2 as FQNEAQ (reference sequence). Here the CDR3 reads CASSPGESYTEAFF. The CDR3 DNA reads TGTGCCAGCAGCCCCGGTGAGAGCTACACTGAAGCTTTCTTT.

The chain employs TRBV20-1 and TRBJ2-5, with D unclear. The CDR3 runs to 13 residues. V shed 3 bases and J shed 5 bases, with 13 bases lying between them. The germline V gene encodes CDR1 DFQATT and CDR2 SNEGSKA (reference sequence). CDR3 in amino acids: CSASLWSTETQYF. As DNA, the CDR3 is TGCAGTGCTAGTTTATGGAGCACGGAGACCCAGTACTTC.

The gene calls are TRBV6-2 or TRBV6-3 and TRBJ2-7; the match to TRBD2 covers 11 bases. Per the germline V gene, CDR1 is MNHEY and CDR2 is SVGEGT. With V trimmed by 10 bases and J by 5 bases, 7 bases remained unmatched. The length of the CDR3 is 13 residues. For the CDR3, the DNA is TGTGCCACCATAGCGGGGGGGCGAAACGAGCAGTACTTC. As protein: CATIAGGRNEQYF.

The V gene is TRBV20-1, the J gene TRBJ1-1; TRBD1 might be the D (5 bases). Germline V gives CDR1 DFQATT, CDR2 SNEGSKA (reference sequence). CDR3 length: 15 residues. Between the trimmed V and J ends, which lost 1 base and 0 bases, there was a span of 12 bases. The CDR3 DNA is TGCAGTGCTAGAGCAGGGTTCGAGGTGAACACTGAAGCTTTCTTT. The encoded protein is CSARAGFEVNTEAFF.

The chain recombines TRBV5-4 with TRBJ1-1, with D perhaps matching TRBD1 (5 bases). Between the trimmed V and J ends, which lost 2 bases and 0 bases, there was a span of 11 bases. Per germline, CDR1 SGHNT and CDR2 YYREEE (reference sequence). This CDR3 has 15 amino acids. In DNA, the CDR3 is TGTGCCAGCAGCTTTACTCCCAGGGTGAACACTGAAGCTTTCTTT. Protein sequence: CASSFTPRVNTEAFF.

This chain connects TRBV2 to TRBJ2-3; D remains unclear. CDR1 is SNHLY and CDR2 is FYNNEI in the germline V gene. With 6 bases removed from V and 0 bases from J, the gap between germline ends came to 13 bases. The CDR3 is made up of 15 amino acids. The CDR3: CASRPVRSSTDTQYF. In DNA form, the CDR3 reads TGTGCCAGCAGGCCGGTACGGTCTAGCACAGATACGCAGTATTTT. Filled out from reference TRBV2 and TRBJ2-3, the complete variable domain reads EPEVTQTPSHQVTQMGQEVILRCVPISNHLYFYWYRQILGQKVEFLVSFYNNEISEKSEIFDDQFSVERPDGSNFTLKIRSTKLEDSAMYFCASRPVRSSTDTQYFGPGTRLTVL.

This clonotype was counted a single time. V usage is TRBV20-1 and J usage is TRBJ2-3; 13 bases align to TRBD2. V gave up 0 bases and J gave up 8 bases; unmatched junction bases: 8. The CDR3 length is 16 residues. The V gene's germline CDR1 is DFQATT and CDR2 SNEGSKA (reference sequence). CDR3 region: CSARDRRTSGGGTQYF. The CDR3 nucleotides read TGCAGTGCTAGAGATCGTAGGACTAGCGGGGGTGGTACGCAGTATTTT.

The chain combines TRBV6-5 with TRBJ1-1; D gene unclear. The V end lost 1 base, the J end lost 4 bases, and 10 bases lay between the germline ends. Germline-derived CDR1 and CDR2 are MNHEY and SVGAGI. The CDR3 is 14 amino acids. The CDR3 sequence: CASSYWESGTEAFF. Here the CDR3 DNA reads TGTGCCAGCAGTTACTGGGAGTCGGGCACTGAAGCTTTCTTT.

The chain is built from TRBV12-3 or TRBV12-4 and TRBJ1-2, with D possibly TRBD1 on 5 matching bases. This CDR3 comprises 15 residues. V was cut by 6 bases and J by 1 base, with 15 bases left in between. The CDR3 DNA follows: TGTGCCAGCAGGACCACCGGGACTGATAACTATGGCTACACCTTC. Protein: CASRTTGTDNYGYTF.

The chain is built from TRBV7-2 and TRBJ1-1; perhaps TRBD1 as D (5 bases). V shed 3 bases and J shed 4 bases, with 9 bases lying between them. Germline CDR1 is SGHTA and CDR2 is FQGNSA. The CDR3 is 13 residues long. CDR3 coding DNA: TGTGCCAGCAGCTTCTCAGGGTCCACTGAAGCTTTCTTT. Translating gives CASSFSGSTEAFF.

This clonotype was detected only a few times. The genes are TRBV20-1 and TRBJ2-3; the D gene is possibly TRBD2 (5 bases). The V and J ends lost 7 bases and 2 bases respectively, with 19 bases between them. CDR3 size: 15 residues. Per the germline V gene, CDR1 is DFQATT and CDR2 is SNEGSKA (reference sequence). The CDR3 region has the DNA TGCAGTGTCACCCGGGGTCTTCGACCCACAGATACGCAGTATTTT. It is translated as CSVTRGLRPTDTQYF.

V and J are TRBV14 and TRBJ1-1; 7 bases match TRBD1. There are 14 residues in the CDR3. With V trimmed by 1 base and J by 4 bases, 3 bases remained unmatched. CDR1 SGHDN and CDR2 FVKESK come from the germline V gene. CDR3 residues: CASSQARGGTEAFF. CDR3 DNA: TGTGCCAGCAGCCAAGCCAGGGGGGGCACTGAAGCTTTCTTT.

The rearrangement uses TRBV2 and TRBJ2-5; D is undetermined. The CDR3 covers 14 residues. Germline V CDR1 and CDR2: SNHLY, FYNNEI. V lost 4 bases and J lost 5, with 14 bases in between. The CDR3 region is CASSGQLPGETQYF. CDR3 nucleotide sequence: TGTGCCAGCAGTGGTCAACTACCCGGGGAGACCCAGTACTTC.

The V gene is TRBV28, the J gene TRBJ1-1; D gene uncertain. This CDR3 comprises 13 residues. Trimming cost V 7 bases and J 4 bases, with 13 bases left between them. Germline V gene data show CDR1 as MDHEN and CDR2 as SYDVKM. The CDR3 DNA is TGTGCCAGCAAAGGAGACTACCGCACTGAAGCTTTCTTT. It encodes CASKGDYRTEAFF. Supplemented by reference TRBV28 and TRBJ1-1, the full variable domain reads DVKVTQSSRYLVKRTGEKVFLECVQDMDHENMFWYRQDPGLGLRLIYFSYDVKMKEKGDIPEGYSVSREKKERFSLILESASTNQTSMYLCASKGDYRTEAFFGQGTRLTVV.

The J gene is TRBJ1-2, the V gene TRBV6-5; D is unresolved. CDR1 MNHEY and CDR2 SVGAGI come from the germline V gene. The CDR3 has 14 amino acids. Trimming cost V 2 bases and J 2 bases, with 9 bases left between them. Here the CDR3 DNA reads TGTGCCAGCAGTTACCCGGAGGCGAACTATGGCTACACCTTC. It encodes CASSYPEANYGYTF.

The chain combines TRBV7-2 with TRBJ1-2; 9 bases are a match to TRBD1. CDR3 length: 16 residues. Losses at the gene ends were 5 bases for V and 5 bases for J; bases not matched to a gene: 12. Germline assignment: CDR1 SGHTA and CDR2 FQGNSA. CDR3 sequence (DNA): TGTGCCAGCAGCCCAGCCCCCGGACAGGGGAGGTATGGCTACACCTTC. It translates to CASSPAPGQGRYGYTF. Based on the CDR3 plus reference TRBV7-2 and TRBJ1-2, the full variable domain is GAGVSQSPSNKVTEKGKDVELRCDPISGHTALYWYRQSLGQGLEFLIYFQGNSAPDKSGLPSDRFSAERTGGSVSTLTIQRTQQEDSAVYLCASSPAPGQGRYGYTFGSGTRLTVV.

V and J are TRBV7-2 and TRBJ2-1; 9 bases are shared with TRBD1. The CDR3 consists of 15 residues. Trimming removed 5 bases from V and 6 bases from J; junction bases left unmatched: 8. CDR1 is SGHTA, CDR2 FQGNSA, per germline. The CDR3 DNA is TGTGCCAGCAGCCGACTAGGGACAGGGCTCAATGAGCAGTTCTTC. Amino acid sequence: CASSRLGTGLNEQFF.